This entry describes one TCR beta chain. Its cognate antigen has yet to be identified. The sample holds no much larger clone one base away, and base qualities are not on file. Spanning cysteine to phenylalanine, the CDR3 consists of 18 amino acids. Only the CDR3 region is kept as DNA, spanning 54 bases read in frame from base 1. CDR1 MGHRA and CDR2 YSYEKL are derived from the germline V gene. The junction shows trimming of 0 bases on V and 0 bases on J, and the gene matches do not reach 9 bases of it. This specimen comes from a study of blood T cell repertoires in COVID-19 (TCRdb year 2020). Turning to the overall study: The collaborator samples originated in the United States, Italy and Spain and spanned the acute and convalescent phases of COVID-19. Deeply sampled blood TCRbeta repertoires from subjects exposed to, actively infected with, or recovered from COVID-19 were included in the dataset. Where available, HLA class I and class II types were obtained from metadata supplied by the sample provider rather than from assay-based typing. The samples were drawn from the first 160 participants of the ongoing ImmuneRACE study and from about 1,200 subjects provided by 6 global collaborators. The material from the prospective study consisted of cDNA or gDNA derived from T cells, B-cell-depleted T cells, or PBMCs. Sample metadata almost always included a de-identified subject ID, COVID-19 status, age in years and sex. The repertoires were released in a freely available public database meant as a resource for research on the immune response to SARS-CoV-2.

TCRbeta CDR3 regions were amplified from genomic DNA by means of the immunoSEQ Assay, a bias-controlled multiplex PCR. Under the source paper's analysis protocol: The number of nucleated cells in each sample was estimated from the amplification of reference gene primers within the assay. To quantify the absolute abundance of each unique TCRbeta CDR3 rearrangement, sequence reads were collapsed and filtered. For each sample, productive Simpson clonality was calculated as the square root of Simpson's diversity index across productive rearrangements. What TCRdb holds here is the immuneACCESS table cut down to in-frame rearrangements. Part of the clones is not present; checked against another copy, under half of the missing clones reflect an unresolved V gene, and the others are unexplained. For V, J and clone size, that table is used; D and trimming come from the DNA. The sample has about 400,000 clones on record, about 87% of them singletons. The ten largest clones add up to 3% of the sample.

Findings and caveats that apply to the study as a whole: Clinical and demographic metadata were provided uncurated, with the amount varying by source and participant.

Each collaborating institution followed its own protocols to collect whole blood in K2EDTA tubes. Collaborator samples were shipped for TCRbeta analysis as frozen whole blood, isolated PBMCs, or DNA extracted from either sample type. The receptor chain draws on TRBV4-1 and TRBJ2-3; 7 central nucleotides agree with TRBD2. The receptor was derived from a human donor in a cohort sampled during active COVID-19. The sample consisted of peripheral blood. The sequenced DNA is TGCGCCAGCAGCCAAGATAGGAGGGAGGGCCATAGCACAGATACGCAGTATTTT. Its protein product is CASSQDRREGHSTDTQYF.